What follows are 26 T cell receptor beta chains derived from one specimen sequenced in a study of T cell responses to AZD1222 COVID-19 vaccine (dated by TCRdb to the early 2020s). The time point label for this specimen denotes: baseline before first vaccination. Library creation used the immunoSEQ multiplex PCR assay. As stored in TCRdb, this immuneACCESS dataset retains in-frame rearrangements with V and J assigned. A fraction of the clones does not appear; measured against another copy, unresolved V genes explain less than half of the discrepancy, and the remainder lacks a known reason. Across this sample there are 130,000 to 150,000 clones, with about nine tenths seen only once. The ten largest account for around 16% of the sample. Sequencing used peripheral blood, obtained on day 0 of AZD1222 vaccination. The receptors shown here come from an adult in good health.

The chain couples TRBV2 to TRBJ2-2; D is possibly TRBD2 (6 bases). CDR3 length: 14 residues. Germline V gene data show CDR1 as SNHLY and CDR2 as FYNNEI. V was clipped by 6 bases and J by 2 bases, with 10 bases between them. CDR3 residues: CASRGGTNTGELFF. CDR3 nucleotides: TGTGCCAGCAGGGGGGGTACCAACACCGGGGAGCTGTTTTTT.

The genes are TRBV5-5 and TRBJ2-7; D is perhaps TRBD1 (7 bases). The germline V gene encodes CDR1 SGHKS and CDR2 YYEKEE (reference sequence). This CDR3 comprises 14 residues. V dropped 2 bases and J dropped 3 bases, with 12 bases sitting between them. CDR3 coding DNA: TGTGCCAGCAGCTTAGGAGGGGGCCTCTACGAGCAGTACTTC. This encodes CASSLGGGLYEQYF.

The CDR3 region has the DNA TGTGCCAGCAGTAGGGACTCCACAGATACGCAGTATTTT. Protein sequence: CASSRDSTDTQYF. The chain employs TRBV12-3 or TRBV12-4 and TRBJ2-3; possible D gene TRBD2, 6 bases. Deletions cut 5 bases from V and 2 bases from J, with 8 bases between. This CDR3 has 13 amino acids.

This clone has only one observation. V is TRBV18 and J is TRBJ2-5, with a possible D match to TRBD2 (6 bases). Germline CDR1 KGHSH, CDR2 LQKENI. Trimming removed 1 base at V and 4 bases at J, with 13 bases between. The CDR3 is 15 amino acids. The chain's CDR3 is CASSPREEARETQYF. The CDR3 DNA reads TGTGCCAGCTCACCACGGGAGGAAGCACGAGAGACCCAGTACTTC.

J is TRBJ2-7 and V is TRBV21-1; the table gives TRBD2 as D, unverified against the DNA. TRBV21-1 is an annotated pseudogene. This CDR3 comprises 16 residues. The CDR3 DNA is TGTGCCAGCAGCACAAGACGCCGGACTAGCGACTACGAGCAGTACTTC. Amino acid sequence: CASSTRRRTSDYEQYF.

Only one count was recorded for this clone. The chain joins TRBV30 to TRBJ1-2; D gene unclear. The V gene's germline CDR1 is GTSNPN and CDR2 SVGIG (reference sequence). The CDR3 contains 13 residues. With 5 bases removed from V and 0 bases from J, the gap between germline ends came to 10 bases. CDR3 sequence (DNA): TGTGCCTGGGGGAGGCTTACTAACTATGGCTACACCTTC. This encodes CAWGRLTNYGYTF.

The table lists this clone with a few counts. This chain uses TRBV29-1 with TRBJ2-1, with no clear D. The CDR3 sequence is 11 residues long. Germline CDR1 SQVTM, CDR2 ANQGSEA. V lost 4 bases and J lost 10, with 11 bases in between. CDR3 nucleotide sequence: TGCAGCGTTGTTCGGGTCCAGGAGCAGTTCTTC. The encoded protein is CSVVRVQEQFF.

The chain has TRBV3-1 (or the pseudogene TRBV3-2) and TRBJ2-1; 9 positions agree with TRBD1. The CDR3 length is 15 residues. The germline V gene encodes CDR1 LGHDT and CDR2 YNNKEL (reference sequence). The V and J ends lost 4 bases and 5 bases, in that order; junction bases with no gene match: 6. Here the CDR3 DNA reads TGTGCCAGCAGCCCTCGGACAGGGGCTAACAATGAGCAGTTCTTC. This translates into CASSPRTGANNEQFF.

This clone showed up just once. The J gene is TRBJ2-5, the V gene TRBV5-1, with D perhaps TRBD2 (6 bases). CDR1 is SGHRS and CDR2 is YFSETQ in the germline V gene. Between the trimmed V and J ends, which lost 1 base and 4 bases, there was a span of 17 bases. The CDR3 runs 16 residues. DNA of the CDR3: TGCGCCAGCAGCTTGCAAGGGCGGGACGGCGGAGAGACCCAGTACTTC. Its protein is CASSLQGRDGGETQYF.

V usage is TRBV30 and J usage is TRBJ1-6; no definite D call. The germline gives CDR1 GTSNPN, CDR2 SVGIG (reference sequence). With 6 bases removed from V and 1 base from J, the gap between germline ends came to 10 bases. This CDR3 has 14 residues. CDR3 protein: CACSVPSYNSPLHF. The CDR3 DNA reads as TGTGCCTGTTCCGTCCCTTCCTATAATTCACCCCTCCACTTT.

The chain combines TRBV20-1 with TRBJ1-2; D is perhaps TRBD1 (5 bases). This CDR3 spans 11 amino acids. The V gene lost 5 bases and the J gene lost 6 bases, with 10 bases spanning the gap. Germline V gene sequence: CDR1 DFQATT, CDR2 SNEGSKA (reference sequence). Here the CDR3 DNA reads TGCAGTGCTTATACAGGAAATGGCTACACCTTC. Its translation: CSAYTGNGYTF.

The rearrangement joins TRBV7-9 to TRBJ1-5; TRBD1 matches at 7 bases. The CDR3 spans 14 residues. Trimming cost V 5 bases and J 5 bases; bases outside gene matches: 6. Germline CDR1 reads SEHNR; CDR2 reads FQNEAQ (reference sequence). The CDR3 DNA follows: TGTGCCAGCAGCCCCCAGGGGGTCGATCAGCCCCAGCATTTT. Protein product: CASSPQGVDQPQHF.

The chain links TRBV6-6 to TRBJ1-1, with 7 positions matching TRBD1. Per germline, CDR1 MNHNY and CDR2 SVGAGI (reference sequence). CDR3 size: 12 residues. V lost 8 bases, J lost 4 bases, and 4 bases stayed unmatched. CDR3 sequence: CASGQVGTEAFF. The CDR3 DNA reads as TGTGCCAGCGGACAGGTTGGCACTGAAGCTTTCTTT.

The chain combines TRBV7-9 with TRBJ2-3; D ambiguous. In germline, CDR1 is SEHNR, CDR2 FQNEAQ (reference sequence). The CDR3 has 14 residues. Trimming took 2 bases from V and 1 from J, leaving 7 bases between them. DNA of the CDR3: TGTGCCAGCAGCTTAATGATGGGCACAGATACGCAGTATTTT. Translation: CASSLMMGTDTQYF.

This chain joins TRBV5-1 and TRBJ2-7; tentatively, D is TRBD1 (5 bases). CDR1 is SGHRS and CDR2 is YFSETQ in the germline V gene. The CDR3 loop spans 14 amino acids. V was shortened by 0 bases and J by 1 base, with 8 bases between the two germline ends. CDR3 DNA sequence: TGCGCCAGCAGCTTGGTCCAGGGATCCTACGAGCAGTACTTC. Residues: CASSLVQGSYEQYF.

The chain is built from TRBV7-9 and TRBJ1-4; TRBD1 matches at 9 bases. V shed 5 bases and J 5 bases; nucleotides not matched to a gene: 6. The CDR3 is 15 residues long. Per the germline V gene, CDR1 is SEHNR and CDR2 is FQNEAQ (reference sequence). The CDR3 bases are TGTGCCAGCAGCCCGGGAGGGACAGGGAATGAAAAACTGTTTTTT. This encodes CASSPGGTGNEKLFF.

The V and J genes are TRBV27 and TRBJ1-6; perhaps TRBD1 as D (5 bases). CDR1 is MNHEY, CDR2 SMNVEV, per germline (reference sequence). The CDR3 spans 15 residues. Trimming shortened V by 0 bases and J by 9 bases, and 12 bases separated the two germline ends. This chain's CDR3 is CASSLSPGASSPLHF. The CDR3 bases are TGTGCCAGCAGTTTATCACCCGGGGCGTCTTCACCCCTCCACTTT.

The chain links TRBV5-4 to TRBJ2-1; TRBD2 agrees at 10 bases. Looked up from germline, CDR1 is SGHNT and CDR2 is YYREEE (reference sequence). This CDR3 contains 17 residues. The V gene end was trimmed by 1 base and the J gene end by 9 bases; junction bases not matched to a gene: 13. As DNA, the CDR3 is TGTGCCAGCAGCTTGCTACTTCTAGCGGGGGTCGGCGGTGAGCAGTTCTTC. Translating gives CASSLLLLAGVGGEQFF.

This clone has only one observation. This chain connects TRBV2 to TRBJ2-2, with 8 nucleotides matching TRBD2. Germline CDR1 SNHLY, CDR2 FYNNEI. V trimming: 8 bases; J trimming: 1 base; junction bases outside the gene matches: 9. This CDR3 comprises 16 residues. CDR3 nucleotides: TGTGCCAGCCTGGGGGAGCTAGCGGGGAACACCGGGGAGCTGTTTTTT. Translating it yields CASLGELAGNTGELFF.

The gene calls are TRBV27 and TRBJ1-1; maybe TRBD1 (5 bases). V lost 2 bases to trimming and J lost 3 bases, with 13 bases between them. The CDR3 is 15 residues long. Germline V gene data show CDR1 as MNHEY and CDR2 as SMNVEV (reference sequence). CDR3 protein: CASSLAGGSYTEAFF. The CDR3 region has the DNA TGTGCCAGCAGTTTAGCGGGGGGAAGTTACACTGAAGCTTTCTTT.

This clone appeared a single time. The chain uses TRBV9 and TRBJ2-7; perhaps D is TRBD1 or TRBD2 (6 bases each). The CDR3 contains 15 residues. CDR1 is SGDLS and CDR2 is YYNGEE in the germline V gene. V lost 0 bases to trimming and J lost 3 bases, with 13 bases between them. The DNA for the CDR3 is TGTGCCAGCAGCGTAGGTTCGGGGGCCCACTACGAGCAGTACTTC. Translated: CASSVGSGAHYEQYF.

The rearrangement links TRBV19 to TRBJ2-3; weak D call: TRBD1 (5 bases). Germline V gene data show CDR1 as LNHDA and CDR2 as SQIVND (reference sequence). This CDR3 is 16 amino acids long. Trimming cost V 3 bases and J 0 bases, with 13 bases left between them. Here the CDR3 DNA reads TGTGCCAGTAGTATGCCCTTGGACACGAGCACAGATACGCAGTATTTT. It specifies CASSMPLDTSTDTQYF.

This clone has only a few counts. The V call is TRBV18, the J call TRBJ1-1; D gene uncertain. This CDR3 has 15 amino acids. Per germline, CDR1 KGHSH and CDR2 LQKENI. Trimming shortened V by 0 bases and J by 2 bases, and 10 bases separated the two germline ends. The CDR3 region has the DNA TGTGCCAGCTCACCACCCTCCGCGGCCAACACTGAAGCTTTCTTT. Its protein product is CASSPPSAANTEAFF.

The chain is built from TRBV11-2 and TRBJ2-7; D unclear. The CDR3 has 16 residues. V was clipped by 5 bases and J by 7 bases, with 24 bases between them. Germline assignment: CDR1 SGHAT and CDR2 FQNNGV. In DNA, the CDR3 is TGTGCCAGCAGCACTTTGAGAGACCGGGCTATAGGTGAGCAGTACTTC. It specifies CASSTLRDRAIGEQYF.

This chain connects TRBV7-2 to TRBJ1-2; 7 bases are a match to TRBD1. Germline V CDR1 and CDR2: SGHTA, FQGNSA. V shed 4 bases, J shed 8 bases, and the junction held 10 bases outside the gene matches. The length of the CDR3 is 14 residues. In nucleotides, the CDR3 is TGTGCCAGCAGCTCAGCGACAGGGACCGGCGGCTACACCTTC. It encodes CASSSATGTGGYTF.

The gene calls are TRBV2 and TRBJ2-2, with D maybe TRBD2 (7 bases). The CDR3 spans 16 residues. V shed 6 bases and J shed 4 bases, with 18 bases lying between them. Per the germline V gene, CDR1 is SNHLY and CDR2 is FYNNEI. The CDR3 DNA is TGTGCCAGCAGCGCCTTAGGGGGGGTGTCCACCGGGGAGCTGTTTTTT. Its protein is CASSALGGVSTGELFF.